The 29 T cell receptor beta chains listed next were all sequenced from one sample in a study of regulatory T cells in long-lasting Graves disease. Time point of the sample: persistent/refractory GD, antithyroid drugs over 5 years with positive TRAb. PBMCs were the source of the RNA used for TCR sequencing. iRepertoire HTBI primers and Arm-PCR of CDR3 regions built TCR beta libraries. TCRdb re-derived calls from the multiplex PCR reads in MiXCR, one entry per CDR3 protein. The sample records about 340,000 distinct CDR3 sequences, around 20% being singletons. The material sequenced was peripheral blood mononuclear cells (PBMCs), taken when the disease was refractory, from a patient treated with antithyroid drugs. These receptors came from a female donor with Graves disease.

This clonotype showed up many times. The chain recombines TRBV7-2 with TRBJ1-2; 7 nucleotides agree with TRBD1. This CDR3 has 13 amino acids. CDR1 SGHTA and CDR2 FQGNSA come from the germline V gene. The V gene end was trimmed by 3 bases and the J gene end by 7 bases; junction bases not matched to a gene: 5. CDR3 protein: CASSFQGGGGYTF. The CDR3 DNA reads TGTGCCAGCAGCTTTCAAGGGGGCGGTGGCTACACCTTC.

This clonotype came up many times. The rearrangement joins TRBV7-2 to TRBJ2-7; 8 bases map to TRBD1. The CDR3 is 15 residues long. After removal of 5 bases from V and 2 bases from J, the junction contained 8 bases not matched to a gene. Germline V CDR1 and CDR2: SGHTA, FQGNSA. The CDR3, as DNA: TGTGCCAGCAGCAGCCGGGACAGGCGTACCTACGAGCAGTACTTC. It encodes CASSSRDRRTYEQYF.

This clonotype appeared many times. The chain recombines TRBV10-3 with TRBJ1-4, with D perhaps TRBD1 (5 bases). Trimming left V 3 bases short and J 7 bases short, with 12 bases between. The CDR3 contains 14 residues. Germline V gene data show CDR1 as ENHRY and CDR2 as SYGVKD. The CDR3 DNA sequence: TGTGCCATCAGTGAAAAGGGACGGAGTGAAAAACTGTTTTTT. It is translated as CAISEKGRSEKLFF.

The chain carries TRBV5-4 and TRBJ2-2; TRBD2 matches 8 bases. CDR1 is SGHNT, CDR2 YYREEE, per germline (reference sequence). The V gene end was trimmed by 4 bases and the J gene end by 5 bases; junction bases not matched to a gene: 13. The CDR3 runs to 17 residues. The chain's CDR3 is CASSPYLAGGSTGELFF. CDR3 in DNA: TGTGCCAGCAGCCCCTATCTAGCGGGCGGCTCAACCGGGGAGCTGTTTTTT.

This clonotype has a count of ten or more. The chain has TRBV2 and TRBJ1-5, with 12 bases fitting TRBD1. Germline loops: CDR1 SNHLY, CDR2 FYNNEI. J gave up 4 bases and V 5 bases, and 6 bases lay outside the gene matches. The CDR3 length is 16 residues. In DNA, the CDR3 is TGTGCCAGCAGTTACCGGGACAGGGGGCCAAATCAGCCCCAGCATTTT. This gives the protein CASSYRDRGPNQPQHF.

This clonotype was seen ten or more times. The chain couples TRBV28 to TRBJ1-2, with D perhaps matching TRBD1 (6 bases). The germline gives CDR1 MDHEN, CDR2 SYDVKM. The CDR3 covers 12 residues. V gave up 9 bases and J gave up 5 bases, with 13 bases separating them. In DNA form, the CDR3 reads TGTGCCAGTCATCCACAGGGATATGGCTACACCTTC. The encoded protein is CASHPQGYGYTF.

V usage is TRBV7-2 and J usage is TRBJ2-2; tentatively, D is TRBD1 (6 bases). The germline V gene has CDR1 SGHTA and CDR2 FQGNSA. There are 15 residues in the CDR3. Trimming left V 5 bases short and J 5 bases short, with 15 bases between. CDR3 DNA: TGTGCCAGCAGCCACAGGGCTTCGCGAACCGGGGAGCTGTTTTTT. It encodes CASSHRASRTGELFF.

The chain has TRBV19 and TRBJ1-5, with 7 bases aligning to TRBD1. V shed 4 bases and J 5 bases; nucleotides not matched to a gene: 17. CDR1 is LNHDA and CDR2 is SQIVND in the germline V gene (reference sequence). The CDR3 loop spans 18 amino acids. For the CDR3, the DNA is TGTGCCAGTAGTACCGGGACAGCCCGAGCAAGAGGGGATCAGCCCCAGCATTTT. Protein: CASSTGTARARGDQPQHF.

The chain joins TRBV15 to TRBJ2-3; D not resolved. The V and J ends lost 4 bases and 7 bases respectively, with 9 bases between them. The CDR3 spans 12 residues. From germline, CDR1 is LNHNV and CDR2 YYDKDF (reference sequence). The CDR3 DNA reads TGTGCCACCAGCACTGGTCGACATACGCAGTATTTT. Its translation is CATSTGRHTQYF.

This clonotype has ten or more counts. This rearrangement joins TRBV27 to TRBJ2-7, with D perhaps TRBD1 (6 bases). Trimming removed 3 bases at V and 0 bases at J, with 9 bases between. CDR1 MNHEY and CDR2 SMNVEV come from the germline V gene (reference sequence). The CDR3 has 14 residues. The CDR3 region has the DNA TGTGCCAGCAGTTTGTACAGGGACTCCTACGAGCAGTACTTC. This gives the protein CASSLYRDSYEQYF.

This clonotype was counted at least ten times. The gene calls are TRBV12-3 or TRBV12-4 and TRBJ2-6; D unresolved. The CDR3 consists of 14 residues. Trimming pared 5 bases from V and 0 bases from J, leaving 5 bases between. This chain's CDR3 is CASSHSSGANVLTF. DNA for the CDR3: TGTGCCAGCAGTCACAGCTCTGGGGCCAACGTCCTGACTTTC.

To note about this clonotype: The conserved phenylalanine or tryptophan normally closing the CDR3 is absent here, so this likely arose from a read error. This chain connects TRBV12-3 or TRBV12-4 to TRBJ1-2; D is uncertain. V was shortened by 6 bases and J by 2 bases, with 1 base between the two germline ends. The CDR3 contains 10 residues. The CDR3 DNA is TGTGCCAGCAGCAACTATGGCTACACCCTC. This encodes CASSNYGYTL.

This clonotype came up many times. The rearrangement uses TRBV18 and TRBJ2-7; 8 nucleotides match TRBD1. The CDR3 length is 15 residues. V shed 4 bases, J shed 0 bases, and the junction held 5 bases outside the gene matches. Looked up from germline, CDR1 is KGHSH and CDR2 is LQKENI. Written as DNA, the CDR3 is TGTGCCAGCTCACGGGCCGGACAGGGCTCCTACGAGCAGTACTTC. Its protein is CASSRAGQGSYEQYF.

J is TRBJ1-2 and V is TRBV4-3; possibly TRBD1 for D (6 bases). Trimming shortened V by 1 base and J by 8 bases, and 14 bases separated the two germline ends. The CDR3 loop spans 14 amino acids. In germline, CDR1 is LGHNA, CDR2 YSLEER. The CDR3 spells CASSQGIGQTGYTF. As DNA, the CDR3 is TGCGCCAGCAGCCAAGGAATCGGACAGACGGGCTACACCTTC.

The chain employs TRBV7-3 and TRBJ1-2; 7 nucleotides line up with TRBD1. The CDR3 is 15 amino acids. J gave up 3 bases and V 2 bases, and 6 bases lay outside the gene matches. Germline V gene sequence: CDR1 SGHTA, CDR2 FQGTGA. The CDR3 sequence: CASSLGPGQDYGYTF. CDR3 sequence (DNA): TGTGCCAGCAGCTTAGGGCCAGGACAGGACTATGGCTACACCTTC.

The CDR3, as DNA: TGTGCCAGCAGCTCTCCCGCGACGGCGGGAGGCGTCTACGAGCAGTACTTC. Amino acid sequence: CASSSPATAGGVYEQYF. The rearrangement links TRBV6-2 or TRBV6-3 to TRBJ2-7, with 8 nucleotides matching TRBD2. CDR3 size: 17 residues. Germline V gene sequence: CDR1 MNHEY, CDR2 SVGEGT. The V segment lost 6 bases and the J segment 3 bases; nucleotides outside the gene matches: 16.

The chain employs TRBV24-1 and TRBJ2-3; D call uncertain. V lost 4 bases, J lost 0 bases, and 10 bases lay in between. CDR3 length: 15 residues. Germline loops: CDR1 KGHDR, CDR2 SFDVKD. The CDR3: CATSEDMRSTDTQYF. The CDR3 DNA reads TGTGCCACCAGTGAAGACATGCGTAGCACAGATACGCAGTATTTT.

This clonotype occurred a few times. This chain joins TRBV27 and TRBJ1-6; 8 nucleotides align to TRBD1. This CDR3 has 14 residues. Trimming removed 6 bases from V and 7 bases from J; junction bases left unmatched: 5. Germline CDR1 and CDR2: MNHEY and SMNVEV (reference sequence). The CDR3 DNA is TGTGCCAGCAGATTCAGACAGGGGAATTCACCCCTCCACTTT. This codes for CASRFRQGNSPLHF.

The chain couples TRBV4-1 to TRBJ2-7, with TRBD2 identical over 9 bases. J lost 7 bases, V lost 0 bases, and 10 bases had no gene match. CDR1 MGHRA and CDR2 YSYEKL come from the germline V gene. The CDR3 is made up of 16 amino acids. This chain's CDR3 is CASSQDGVAGVGEQYF. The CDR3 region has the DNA TGCGCCAGCAGCCAAGATGGAGTAGCGGGAGTGGGTGAGCAGTACTTC.

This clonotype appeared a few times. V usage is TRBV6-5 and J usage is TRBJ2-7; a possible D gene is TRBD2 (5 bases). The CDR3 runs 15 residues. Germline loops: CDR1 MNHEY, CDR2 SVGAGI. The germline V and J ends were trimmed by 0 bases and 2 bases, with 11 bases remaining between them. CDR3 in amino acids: CASSYSGLAPYEQYF. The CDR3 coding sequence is TGTGCCAGCAGTTACTCTGGACTGGCCCCCTACGAGCAGTACTTC.

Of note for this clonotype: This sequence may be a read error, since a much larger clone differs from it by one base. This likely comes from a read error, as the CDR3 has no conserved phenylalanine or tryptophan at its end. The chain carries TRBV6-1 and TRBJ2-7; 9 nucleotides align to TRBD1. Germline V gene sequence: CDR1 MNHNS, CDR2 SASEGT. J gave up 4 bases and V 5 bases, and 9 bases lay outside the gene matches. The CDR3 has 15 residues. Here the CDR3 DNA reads TGTGCCAGCAGTACGAAACAGGGGGCGCTTTACGAGCAGTACCTC. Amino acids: CASSTKQGALYEQYL.

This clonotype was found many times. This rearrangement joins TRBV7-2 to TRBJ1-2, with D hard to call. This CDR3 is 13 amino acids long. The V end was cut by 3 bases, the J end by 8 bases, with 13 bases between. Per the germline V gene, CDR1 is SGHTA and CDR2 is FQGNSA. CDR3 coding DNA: TGTGCCAGCAGCTTTGACCCGAACGGCGGCTACACCTTC. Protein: CASSFDPNGGYTF.

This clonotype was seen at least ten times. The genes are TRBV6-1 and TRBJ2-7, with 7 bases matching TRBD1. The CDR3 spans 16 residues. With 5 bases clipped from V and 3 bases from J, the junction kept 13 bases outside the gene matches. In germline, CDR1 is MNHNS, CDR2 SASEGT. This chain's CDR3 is CASSRGTGQRFYEQYF. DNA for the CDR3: TGTGCCAGCAGTCGCGGTACGGGACAGCGTTTCTACGAGCAGTACTTC.

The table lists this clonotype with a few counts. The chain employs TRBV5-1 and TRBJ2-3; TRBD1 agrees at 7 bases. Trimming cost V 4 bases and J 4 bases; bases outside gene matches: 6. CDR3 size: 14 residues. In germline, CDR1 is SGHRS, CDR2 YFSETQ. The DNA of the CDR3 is TGCGCCAGCAGCCGTGCGACAGGGCCAGATACGCAGTATTTT. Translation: CASSRATGPDTQYF.

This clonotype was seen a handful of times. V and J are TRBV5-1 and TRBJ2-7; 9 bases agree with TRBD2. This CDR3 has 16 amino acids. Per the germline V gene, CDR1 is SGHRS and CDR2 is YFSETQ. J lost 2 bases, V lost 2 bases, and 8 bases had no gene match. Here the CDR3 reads CASSLRRLAEPYEQYF. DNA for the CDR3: TGCGCCAGCAGCTTAAGAAGACTAGCGGAACCCTACGAGCAGTACTTC.

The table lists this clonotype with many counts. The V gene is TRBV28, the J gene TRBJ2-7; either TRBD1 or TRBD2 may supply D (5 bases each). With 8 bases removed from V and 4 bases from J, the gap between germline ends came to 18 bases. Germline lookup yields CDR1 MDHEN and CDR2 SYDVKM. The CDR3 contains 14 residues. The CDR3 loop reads CASHKVEGPYEQYF. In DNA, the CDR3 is TGTGCCAGCCACAAGGTTGAGGGGCCGTACGAGCAGTACTTC.

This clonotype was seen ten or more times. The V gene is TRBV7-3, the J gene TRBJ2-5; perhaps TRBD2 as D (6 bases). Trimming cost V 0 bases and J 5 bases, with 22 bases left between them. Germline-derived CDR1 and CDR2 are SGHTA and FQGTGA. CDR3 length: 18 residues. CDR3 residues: CASSLTGGLLDGGETQYF. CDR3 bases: TGTGCCAGCAGCTTAACGGGGGGACTCCTTGATGGGGGTGAGACCCAGTACTTC.

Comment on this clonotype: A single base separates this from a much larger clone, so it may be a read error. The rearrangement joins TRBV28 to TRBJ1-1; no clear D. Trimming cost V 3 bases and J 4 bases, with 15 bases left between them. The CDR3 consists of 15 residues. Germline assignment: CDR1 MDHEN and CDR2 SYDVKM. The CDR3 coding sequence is TGTGCCAGCAGTTTTCCTGGGCAGCCGAGCACTGAAGCTTTCTTT. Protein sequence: CASSFPGQPSTEAFF.

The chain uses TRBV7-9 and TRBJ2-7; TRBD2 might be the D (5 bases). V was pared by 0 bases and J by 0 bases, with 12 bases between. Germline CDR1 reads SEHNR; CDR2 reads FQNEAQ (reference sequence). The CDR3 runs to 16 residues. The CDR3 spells CASSLARGGRSYEQYF. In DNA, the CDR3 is TGTGCCAGCAGCTTAGCGCGCGGCGGGCGCTCCTACGAGCAGTACTTC.